This T cell receptor beta chain is drawn from a study of T cells in Graves' hyperthyroidism and ophthalmopathy. This CDR3 comprises 14 residues. With V trimmed by 5 bases and J by 2 bases, 5 bases remained unmatched. Germline V gene sequence: CDR1 SGHTA, CDR2 FQGNSA. Amplified regions were TCR beta CDR3 sequences from RNA transcripts. Initially, a first-round RT-PCR of the TCR CDR3 employed the HTBI primer set. TCRdb re-analysed the multiplex PCR reads in MiXCR, keeping a single row per CDR3 protein. The top ten clones hold 5% to 7% of a sample with almost 600,000 distinct CDR3 sequences, around 13% of them seen once. Regarding the study as a whole: The majority of expanded thyroid clonotypes above 0.001 also appeared in blood.

This clonotype was seen many times. Its antigen is undetermined. This clonotype was sampled from a woman in her twenties or thirties with Graves' hyperthyroidism that later progressed to Graves' ophthalmopathy. The source material was blood. The chain carries TRBV7-2 and TRBJ2-5; 7 bases agree with TRBD1. The CDR3 region has the DNA TGTGCCAGCAGCACCGGGACAGTACAAGAGACCCAGTACTTC. Translation gives CASSTGTVQETQYF.